This T cell receptor (beta chain) is from a study of cytomegalovirus exposure and HLA in healthy donors. The PCR was carried out with 60 Vbeta primers and 13 Jbeta primers. Only in-frame clones appear in the TCRdb table, and some are missing; sequencing was by immunoSEQ multiplex PCR. The profile shows fewer than 200,000 clones, approximately 79% of them singletons. Regarding this clone: Its antigen remains unknown.

Study-level results: TCR beta chains associated with HLA were, in a later analysis, more clonally expanded than equally common others. In a later analysis, V- and J-gene trimming of beta chains associated with a DCLRE1C missense variant, replicated independently.

The receptor was derived from a human donor in good health. Material: PBMCs.

CDR3: CASGASGSTDTQYF. The CDR3 nucleotides are TGCGCCAGCGGGGCTAGCGGCAGCACAGATACGCAGTATTTT. The V call is TRBV5-1, the J call TRBJ2-3; 7 bases are shared with TRBD2. The germline CDR1 and CDR2 sequences are SGHRS and YFSETQ. Germline trimming cut 7 bases from V and 0 bases from J; bases unmatched to any gene: 5. This CDR3 spans 14 amino acids. The complete variable domain, with remaining parts taken from reference TRBV5-1 and TRBJ2-3, reads KAGVTQTPRYLIKTRGQQVTLSCSPISGHRSVSWYQQTPGQGLQFLFEYFSETQRNKGNFPGRFSGRQFSNSRSEMNVSTLELGDSALYLCASGASGSTDTQYFGPGTRLTVL.